This T cell receptor beta chain was identified in a study of tumour-infiltrating T cells in Burkitt lymphoma. Germline CDR1 reads LGHNA; CDR2 reads YNFKEQ. V gave up 8 bases and J gave up 1 base; unmatched junction bases: 6. The CDR3 has 14 amino acids. Assay: immunoSEQ multiplex PCR; the TCRdb copy retains only in-frame clones and omits some. This table holds about 1,000 clones, roughly 21% found once. This chain connects TRBV4-2 to TRBJ2-3; TRBD1 matches at 7 bases. Material: tumor tissue. The sequence was collected from a human donor with Burkitt lymphoma. Here the CDR3 DNA reads TGTGCCAGCCAACTTCAGGGGGGCACAGATACGCAGTATTTT. Translated: CASQLQGGTDTQYF.